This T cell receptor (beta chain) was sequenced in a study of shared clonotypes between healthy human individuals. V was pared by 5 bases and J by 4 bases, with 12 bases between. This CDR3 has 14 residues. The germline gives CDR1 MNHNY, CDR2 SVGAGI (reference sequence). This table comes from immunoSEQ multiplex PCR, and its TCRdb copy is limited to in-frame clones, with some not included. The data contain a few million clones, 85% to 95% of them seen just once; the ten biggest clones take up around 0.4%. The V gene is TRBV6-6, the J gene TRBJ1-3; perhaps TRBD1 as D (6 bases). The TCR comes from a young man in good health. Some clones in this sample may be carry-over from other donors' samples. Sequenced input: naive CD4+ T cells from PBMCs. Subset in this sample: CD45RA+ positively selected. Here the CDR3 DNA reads TGTGCCAGCAGTCAAACAGGGTTCGGAAACACCATATATTTT. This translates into CASSQTGFGNTIYF.